Below, 19 T cell receptor beta chains from the same sample are listed, as sequenced in a study of early stage breast cancer tumors. Libraries were prepared by immunoSEQ multiplex PCR; TCRdb keeps only in-frame clonotypes and omits some of them. The sample has around 28,000 clones; approximately 72% are singletons. Sequenced material: blood. The source is a person aged 45-60 years with breast cancer.

This clone was counted only a few times. V is TRBV5-6 and J is TRBJ2-7; either TRBD1 or TRBD2 may supply D (6 bases each). The V end lost 5 bases, the J end lost 7 bases, and 19 bases lay between the germline ends. The CDR3 extends over 14 amino acids. Germline V lookup: CDR1 SGHDT, CDR2 YYEEEE. DNA for the CDR3: TGTGCCAGCAGTAGGGGGGTGGAGTCGGGAGAGCAGTACTTC. This encodes CASSRGVESGEQYF.

This clone showed up just a few times. The V and J genes are TRBV27 and TRBJ2-2, with 9 bases matching TRBD2. Germline CDR1 MNHEY, CDR2 SMNVEV (reference sequence). V gave up 3 bases and J gave up 4 bases; unmatched junction bases: 3. The length of the CDR3 is 15 residues. The CDR3 nucleotides are TGTGCCAGCAGTTTGCGGGAGGGCCGCACCGGGGAGCTGTTTTTT. It yields the protein CASSLREGRTGELFF.

The rearrangement uses TRBV10-2 and TRBJ2-1, with D possibly TRBD1 on 6 matching bases. Germline CDR1 reads WSHSY; CDR2 reads SAAADI. Trimming took 4 bases from V and 8 from J, leaving 12 bases between them. This CDR3 region has 13 residues. This chain's CDR3 is CASSAQGVDEQFF. DNA for the CDR3: TGCGCCAGCAGTGCACAGGGAGTGGATGAGCAGTTCTTC.

The V and J genes are TRBV4-1 and TRBJ2-5, with TRBD2 matching 12 bases. There are 14 residues in the CDR3. Trimming at V came to 5 bases and at J to 4 bases, leaving 2 bases not matched to a gene. CDR1 is MGHRA and CDR2 is YSYEKL in the germline V gene. The CDR3 region is CASSSGLAGETQYF. In nucleotides, the CDR3 is TGCGCCAGCAGCTCGGGACTAGCGGGAGAGACCCAGTACTTC.

The rearrangement joins TRBV6-1 to TRBJ2-7; the match to TRBD1 covers 9 bases. CDR3 size: 15 residues. Germline assignment: CDR1 MNHNS and CDR2 SASEGT. V trimming: 5 bases; J trimming: 4 bases; junction bases outside the gene matches: 9. CDR3 in amino acids: CASSSGDRGIYEQYF. The CDR3, as DNA: TGTGCCAGCAGTTCCGGCGACAGGGGGATTTACGAGCAGTACTTC.

This chain joins TRBV6-1 and TRBJ1-1; 7 nucleotides match TRBD1. Germline V lookup: CDR1 MNHNS, CDR2 SASEGT. V gave up 0 bases and J gave up 9 bases; unmatched junction bases: 1. The CDR3 loop spans 12 amino acids. CDR3 in DNA: TGTGCCAGCAGTGAAGCGACAGGGCAAGCTTTCTTT. Protein product: CASSEATGQAFF.

This chain joins TRBV29-1 and TRBJ1-1, with a tentative D call TRBD1 (5 bases). Per germline, CDR1 SQVTM and CDR2 ANQGSEA. This CDR3 comprises 13 residues. The V and J ends lost 4 bases and 2 bases respectively, with 11 bases between them. The CDR3 region is CSVVRATNTEAFF. In DNA form, the CDR3 reads TGCAGCGTTGTCAGGGCTACTAACACTGAAGCTTTCTTT.

This clone has more than one count but fewer than ten. The chain joins TRBV5-6 to TRBJ1-2; D might be TRBD1 (5 bases). The germline V and J ends were trimmed by 4 bases and 4 bases, with 17 bases remaining between them. The germline gives CDR1 SGHDT, CDR2 YYEEEE. The CDR3 extends over 15 amino acids. The CDR3 region is CASSAAGSPFYGYTF. CDR3 nucleotide sequence: TGTGCCAGCAGCGCGGCAGGGTCCCCTTTCTATGGCTACACCTTC.

The gene calls are TRBV9 and TRBJ1-2; no clear D gene. This CDR3 spans 14 amino acids. Germline CDR1 SGDLS, CDR2 YYNGEE. Trimming took off 4 bases at V and 6 bases at J, with 16 bases between the two ends. This CDR3 reads CASSSRHGGDGYTF. The DNA of the CDR3 is TGTGCCAGCAGCTCTCGCCACGGAGGCGATGGCTACACCTTC.

This clone was counted only a few times. The V and J genes are TRBV28 and TRBJ1-2, with no clear D. V gave up 7 bases and J gave up 4 bases, with 7 bases separating them. Germline CDR1 MDHEN, CDR2 SYDVKM. CDR3 length: 11 amino acids. DNA of the CDR3: TGTGCCAGCACCACCACCTATGGCTACACCTTC. This gives the protein CASTTTYGYTF.

This clone appeared a few times. The gene calls are TRBV11-3 and TRBJ2-1; TRBD2 aligns across 11 bases. This CDR3 contains 15 residues. The germline V gene encodes CDR1 SGHNT and CDR2 YENEEA. The ends lost 4 bases at V and 9 bases at J; junction bases unmatched: 8. CDR3 residues: CASSSTSGSIGEQFF. In DNA, the CDR3 is TGTGCCAGCAGCTCCACTAGCGGGAGTATCGGTGAGCAGTTCTTC.

This chain uses TRBV20-1 with TRBJ2-5; maybe TRBD2 (6 bases). Germline assignment: CDR1 DFQATT and CDR2 SNEGSKA (reference sequence). The V end was cut by 6 bases, the J end by 5 bases, with 10 bases between. CDR3 size: 11 residues. The CDR3 bases are TGCAGTGCCAGCGGGCGGGAGACCCAGTACTTC. Translation gives CSASGRETQYF.

V gene TRBV6-5 combines with J gene TRBJ2-3; D is possibly TRBD2 (6 bases). Trimming took 5 bases from V and 10 from J, leaving 16 bases between them. CDR3 length: 13 amino acids. CDR1 is MNHEY, CDR2 SVGAGI, per germline. The CDR3 coding sequence is TGTGCCAGCAGTAGTCAGGACCAGCGGGCGCAGTATTTT. Its translation is CASSSQDQRAQYF.

The J gene is TRBJ1-3, the V gene TRBV2; perhaps TRBD1 as D (5 bases). This CDR3 comprises 14 residues. The germline V gene has CDR1 SNHLY and CDR2 FYNNEI. With 6 bases removed from V and 0 bases from J, the gap between germline ends came to 9 bases. CDR3 loop: CASSGTFSGNTIYF. CDR3 coding DNA: TGTGCCAGCAGCGGGACCTTCTCTGGAAACACCATATATTTT.

The chain couples TRBV4-3 to TRBJ1-3; possible D gene TRBD1, 6 bases. V lost 1 base to trimming and J lost 2 bases, with 15 bases between them. The CDR3 consists of 17 residues. The germline gives CDR1 LGHNA, CDR2 YSLEER. The CDR3: CASSQASTRGAGNTIYF. CDR3 DNA: TGCGCCAGCAGCCAAGCCTCCACCAGGGGTGCTGGAAACACCATATATTTT.

This clone was found once. This sequence joins TRBV5-1 and TRBJ1-3; D not certain. Germline CDR1 and CDR2: SGHRS and YFSETQ. The CDR3 is 15 residues long. The V end lost 6 bases, the J end lost 0 bases, and 13 bases lay between the germline ends. This CDR3 reads CASTLDPFSGNTIYF. DNA of the CDR3: TGCGCCAGCACCCTAGATCCATTCTCTGGAAACACCATATATTTT.

The gene calls are TRBV5-4 and TRBJ2-2, with 11 nucleotides matching TRBD1. Losses at the gene ends were 2 bases for V and 6 bases for J; bases not matched to a gene: 12. Per the germline V gene, CDR1 is SGHNT and CDR2 is YYREEE (reference sequence). The CDR3 extends over 18 amino acids. The CDR3 DNA follows: TGTGCCAGCAGCTTCCTCTCGGGACAGGGGGAGTACCCCGGGGAGCTGTTTTTT. Protein sequence: CASSFLSGQGEYPGELFF. The variable domain in full, completed from reference TRBV5-4 and TRBJ2-2, reads ETGVTQSPTHLIKTRGQQVTLRCSSQSGHNTVSWYQQALGQGPQFIFQYYREEENGRGNFPPRFSGLQFPNYSSELNVNALELDDSALYLCASSFLSGQGEYPGELFFGEGSRLTVL.

This clone was found once. The chain couples TRBV5-1 to TRBJ1-2, with D perhaps TRBD1 (6 bases). Germline CDR1 and CDR2: SGHRS and YFSETQ. Between the trimmed V and J ends, which lost 0 bases and 6 bases, there was a span of 9 bases. This CDR3 is 13 amino acids long. The DNA for the CDR3 is TGCGCCAGCAGCTTGGAGACAGGAAATGGCTACACCTTC. Protein product: CASSLETGNGYTF.

This chain uses TRBV5-6 with TRBJ2-2; TRBD1 aligns across 8 bases. The CDR3 is 16 amino acids. Germline V gene data show CDR1 as SGHDT and CDR2 as YYEEEE. Trimming at V came to 0 bases and at J to 8 bases, leaving 9 bases not matched to a gene. CDR3 DNA sequence: TGTGCCAGCAGCTTGGCTGACAGGGGTTCTAAGGGGGAGCTGTTTTTT. Its translation: CASSLADRGSKGELFF.